The sequence of this T cell receptor (beta chain) was determined in a study of shared clonotypes between healthy human individuals. The CDR3 runs to 14 residues. Germline V lookup: CDR1 MDHEN, CDR2 SYDVKM. The V segment lost 5 bases and the J segment 4 bases; nucleotides outside the gene matches: 2. Several immunoSEQ plates held equal portions of the genomic DNA taken from each subset. Sorted-subset replicate PCRs used 200 ng DNA, about 30,000 T cell genomes. The data were produced by immunoSEQ multiplex PCR, yet TCRdb's version contains in-frame clones alone and is incomplete. The repertoire holds 2 million to 2.5 million clones, around 90% seen once, with about 0.36% in the top ten.

The rearrangement uses TRBV28 and TRBJ2-7; 13 bases align to TRBD2. The sequence was obtained from a man aged 18 to 29 in good health. Some clones in this sample may be carry-over from other donors' samples. The sample taken for sequencing was naive CD4+ T cells from PBMCs. Subset reported: CD45RA+ positively selected. CDR3 loop: CASSTSGRGYEQYF. The CDR3 nucleotides read TGTGCCAGCAGTACTAGCGGGAGGGGGTACGAGCAGTACTTC.